This TCR beta chain stems from a study of CD8+ T cells in alopecia areata. At the level of the study: People stayed on tofacitinib for 6 to 18 months, then stopped the drug for 6 months.

Extraction of RNA preceded its reverse transcription into cDNA, which served as the sequencing template. Sequencing was performed with immunoSEQ multiplex PCR; in TCRdb, only in-frame clones are kept and a portion is missing. The sample lists over 120,000 clones; roughly three fifths were seen once. The CDR3 is made up of 14 amino acids. V shed 0 bases and J shed 0 bases, with 8 bases lying between them. Germline V gene data show CDR1 as SQVTM and CDR2 as ANQGSEA. The chain uses TRBV29-1 and TRBJ1-2; maybe TRBD1 (5 bases). This receptor was identified in a human donor with alopecia areata. The input for sequencing was CD4+ T cells sorted from blood, taken at week 0. The CDR3 sequence: CSVEDRQSNYGYTF. The CDR3, as DNA: TGCAGCGTTGAAGATCGACAGTCTAACTATGGCTACACCTTC.